This record concerns one T cell receptor beta chain sequence. Authors' processing steps: Estimation of nucleated cell counts was performed using reference gene primer amplification. The table came from immunoSEQ multiplex PCR; TCRdb's copy has only in-frame clones and leaves some out. The DNA gave D and trimming, while V, J and clone size come from that table. The data show about 210,000 clones, about 81% seen once. Followed longitudinally, the Seattle patients had been enrolled during active infection. This sample stems from a study of blood T cell repertoires in COVID-19. Across the study: T cells, B-cell-depleted T cells, or PBMCs provided the cDNA or gDNA that served as material.

CDR3 size: 16 residues. The V segment lost 5 bases and the J segment 3 bases; nucleotides outside the gene matches: 8. Germline values: CDR1 MNHEY, CDR2 SVGEGT. Sequencing used peripheral blood. The sequence was collected from a woman between 70 and 85 years old with COVID-19, enrolled during active disease. The J gene is TRBJ1-5, the V gene TRBV6-2 or TRBV6-3; 9 nucleotides agree with TRBD1. CDR3 coding DNA: TGTGCCAGCAGTAGCCCGGGACAGGGTGCCAATCAGCCCCAGCATTTT. Its translation is CASSSPGQGANQPQHF.